These 6 T cell receptor beta chains were sequenced from one sample in a study of blood T cell repertoires in COVID-19. Libraries were prepared by immunoSEQ multiplex PCR; TCRdb keeps only in-frame clonotypes and omits some of them. The sample includes more than 85,000 clones, around 90% of them seen just once. The sample was peripheral blood. These receptors were obtained from a human donor with COVID-19, enrolled during active disease. The donor label of this sample is uncertain.

V is TRBV7-3 and J is TRBJ2-3; TRBD1 aligns across 9 bases. Trimming removed 4 bases from V and 2 bases from J; junction bases left unmatched: 4. CDR1 is SGHTA, CDR2 FQGTGA, per germline. CDR3 length: 15 residues. The CDR3 DNA reads TGTGCCAGCAGCTGGGACAGGGCCCTCACAGATACGCAGTATTTT. This translates into CASSWDRALTDTQYF.

The rearrangement links TRBV2 to TRBJ1-1; TRBD1 matches at 8 bases. The CDR3 has 15 amino acids. Germline values: CDR1 SNHLY, CDR2 FYNNEI. The V segment lost 8 bases and the J segment 1 base; nucleotides outside the gene matches: 9. CDR3 sequence: CASRRTGYSNTEAFF. In nucleotides, the CDR3 is TGTGCCAGCCGTCGGACAGGGTACTCGAACACTGAAGCTTTCTTT.

The chain recombines TRBV3-1 (or the pseudogene TRBV3-2) with TRBJ1-1, with 9 bases identical to TRBD1. V shed 4 bases, J shed 5 bases, and the junction held 5 bases outside the gene matches. From germline, CDR1 is LGHDT and CDR2 YNNKEL (reference sequence). The CDR3 sequence is 14 residues long. CDR3 coding DNA: TGTGCCAGCAGCCCTTCGGACAGGGGAACTGAAGCTTTCTTT. Translating it yields CASSPSDRGTEAFF.

The rearrangement joins TRBV7-9 to TRBJ1-4, with D possibly matching TRBD1 (5 bases). The V end was cut by 3 bases, the J end by 10 bases, with 15 bases between. The CDR3 contains 14 residues. Germline V gives CDR1 SEHNR, CDR2 FQNEAQ (reference sequence). Written as DNA, the CDR3 is TGTGCCAGCAGCTTGGTACAGCCCGGGGGAAAACTGTTTTTT. Translation gives CASSLVQPGGKLFF.

This clone appeared once. The V and J genes are TRBV6-1 and TRBJ1-1, with D unresolved. This CDR3 spans 13 amino acids. CDR1 and CDR2 (germline): MNHNS, SASEGT. Trimming removed 2 bases at V and 1 base at J, with 5 bases between. The CDR3 DNA is TGTGCCAGCAGTGAACTGAGGAACACTGAAGCTTTCTTT. Its protein is CASSELRNTEAFF.

This clone was picked up a small number of times. The chain has TRBV6-6 and TRBJ1-2; D is perhaps TRBD1 (5 bases). Germline V lookup: CDR1 MNHNY, CDR2 SVGAGI (reference sequence). V lost 0 bases to trimming and J lost 0 bases, with 11 bases between them. This CDR3 is 16 amino acids long. The chain's CDR3 is CASSYSQGVANYGYTF. CDR3 bases: TGTGCCAGCAGTTACTCGCAGGGCGTAGCTAACTATGGCTACACCTTC.